The 14 T cell receptor beta chains in this list originate from one sample, sequenced in a study of shared clonotypes between healthy human individuals. The table came from immunoSEQ multiplex PCR; TCRdb's copy has only in-frame clones and leaves some out. The sample comprises more than 600,000 clones, roughly 94% of which are singletons, and approximately 24% rests with the top ten. Terminally differentiated effector memory CD45RA+ cells were excluded by CCR7 positive selection of CD45RO-negative cells. Material for sequencing was naive CD8+ T cells sorted from blood. The receptor source for this set is a man aged 25-40 years in good health.

This clone was observed once. The chain recombines TRBV29-1 with TRBJ2-2; the match to TRBD2 covers 7 bases. Trimming cost V 8 bases and J 1 base; bases outside gene matches: 7. The CDR3 spans 14 residues. The germline V gene encodes CDR1 SQVTM and CDR2 ANQGSEA. In nucleotides, the CDR3 is TGCAGCATCCAAAGCGGGGAGAACACCGGGGAGCTGTTTTTT. Amino acid sequence: CSIQSGENTGELFF.

The chain links TRBV6-1 to TRBJ2-1; D tentatively fits TRBD1 or TRBD2 (5 bases each). V was trimmed by 1 base and J by 3 bases, leaving 10 bases between them. The germline V gene encodes CDR1 MNHNS and CDR2 SASEGT. This CDR3 has 15 amino acids. The CDR3 nucleotides read TGTGCCAGCAGTGAAGACCAGGGAGACTACAATGAGCAGTTCTTC. It specifies CASSEDQGDYNEQFF.

This clone appeared once. CDR3 nucleotides: TGTGCCAGTAGTATAGTGGTGCCCGGGGAGCTGTTTTTT. It translates to CASSIVVPGELFF. This chain links TRBV19 with TRBJ2-2; D is undetermined. Trimming left V 1 base short and J 6 bases short, with 6 bases between. The CDR3 consists of 13 residues. Germline V gene data show CDR1 as LNHDA and CDR2 as SQIVND (reference sequence).

V gene TRBV6-5 combines with J gene TRBJ1-4; 8 nucleotides match TRBD1. This CDR3 has 15 residues. CDR1 is MNHEY, CDR2 SVGAGI, per germline. J lost 8 bases, V lost 6 bases, and 11 bases had no gene match. The CDR3 here is CASSLLGGTGEKLFF. CDR3 bases: TGTGCCAGCAGCTTACTGGGAGGGACAGGCGAAAAACTGTTTTTT.

The rearrangement uses TRBV19 and TRBJ2-1; D is uncertain. The CDR3 totals 16 residues. The germline V and J ends were trimmed by 4 bases and 8 bases, with 21 bases remaining between them. The germline gives CDR1 LNHDA, CDR2 SQIVND (reference sequence). In DNA form, the CDR3 reads TGTGCCAGTAGTACCCCTTTGGGTATGACAATCTATGAGCAGTTCTTC. Translated: CASSTPLGMTIYEQFF.

This sequence joins TRBV27 and TRBJ1-2, with 7 bases aligning to TRBD1. Per germline, CDR1 MNHEY and CDR2 SMNVEV (reference sequence). Unmatched junction bases numbered 6, after V lost 5 bases and J lost 3 bases. This CDR3 has 14 residues. The DNA for the CDR3 is TGTGCCAGCAGTCCAAAACAGGGGTACTATGGCTACACCTTC. As protein: CASSPKQGYYGYTF.

The chain links TRBV29-1 to TRBJ2-2; D may be TRBD1 (6 bases). This CDR3 spans 14 amino acids. Germline V gene lookup returns CDR1 SQVTM and CDR2 ANQGSEA. The V end was cut by 2 bases, the J end by 3 bases, with 10 bases between. CDR3 sequence reads: CSVERDTYTGELFF. Written as DNA, the CDR3 is TGCAGCGTTGAAAGGGACACCTACACCGGGGAGCTGTTTTTT.

This clone was detected only once. The genes are TRBV10-3 and TRBJ2-7; the D gene is possibly TRBD2 (7 bases). Germline loops: CDR1 ENHRY, CDR2 SYGVKD. The CDR3 consists of 14 residues. Trimming left V 6 bases short and J 1 base short, with 13 bases between. The DNA of the CDR3 is TGTGCCATCAGGGGGGGGGACAAGTCCTACGAGCAGTACTTC. Protein sequence: CAIRGGDKSYEQYF.

This clone was counted once. The genes are TRBV18 and TRBJ2-7; 9 bases are a match to TRBD1. Trimming removed 0 bases from V and 4 bases from J; junction bases left unmatched: 4. In germline, CDR1 is KGHSH, CDR2 LQKENI. This CDR3 spans 15 amino acids. The CDR3 DNA reads as TGTGCCAGCTCACCACCGACAGGGGGAACTTACGAGCAGTACTTC. Translated, it gives CASSPPTGGTYEQYF.

V is TRBV4-1 and J is TRBJ1-1; D is undetermined. CDR1 and CDR2 from the germline V gene are MGHRA and YSYEKL. The length of the CDR3 is 15 residues. Trimming took off 0 bases at V and 7 bases at J, with 15 bases between the two ends. Here the CDR3 reads CASSQEVPARIEAFF. The DNA for the CDR3 is TGCGCCAGCAGCCAAGAAGTTCCAGCACGAATTGAAGCTTTCTTT.

The chain is built from TRBV13 and TRBJ2-2; no reliable D call. The CDR3 consists of 15 residues. The V gene lost 5 bases and the J gene lost 6 bases, with 16 bases spanning the gap. Germline loops: CDR1 PRHDT, CDR2 FYEKMQ (reference sequence). CDR3 region: CASSPAISDPGELFF. The DNA of the CDR3 is TGTGCCAGCAGCCCCGCCATATCCGACCCCGGGGAGCTGTTTTTT.

J is TRBJ2-7 and V is TRBV19, with 7 bases that match TRBD1. CDR3 length: 16 residues. Trimming cost V 3 bases and J 4 bases; bases outside gene matches: 12. Germline V gives CDR1 LNHDA, CDR2 SQIVND (reference sequence). The CDR3 protein is CASSIIHRGTQYEQYF. The CDR3 bases are TGTGCCAGTAGTATTATTCACAGGGGAACTCAGTACGAGCAGTACTTC.

The chain carries TRBV6-4 and TRBJ1-2; D perhaps matches TRBD1 (5 bases). The length of the CDR3 is 15 residues. The V end was cut by 6 bases, the J end by 4 bases, with 18 bases between. CDR1 MRHNA and CDR2 SNTAGT come from the germline V gene. The DNA for the CDR3 is TGTGCCAGCAGGCGGGACCCGAGCTCCCTCTATGGCTACACCTTC. Its protein is CASRRDPSSLYGYTF.

The chain carries TRBV27 and TRBJ1-5, with D perhaps matching TRBD1 (6 bases). The CDR3 is made up of 14 amino acids. The ends were cut back, 3 bases at V and 6 bases at J, with 12 bases in the middle. CDR1 and CDR2 from the germline V gene are MNHEY and SMNVEV (reference sequence). CDR3 amino acids: CASSFTGSSQPQHF. CDR3 DNA sequence: TGTGCCAGCAGTTTCACAGGGTCCAGTCAGCCCCAGCATTTT.